Each of the 22 T cell receptor beta chains below was sequenced from the same sample in a study of control samples from healthy donors and cancer patients. Data came from immunoSEQ multiplex PCR; TCRdb stores just in-frame clones and leaves some out. The sample shows 100,000 to 150,000 clones, roughly nine tenths of them seen only once. Material: blood. These receptors were taken from a man aged 18 to 30 in good health.

The rearrangement uses TRBV30 and TRBJ2-2; 9 nucleotides line up with TRBD2. The germline gives CDR1 GTSNPN, CDR2 SVGIG (reference sequence). This CDR3 contains 15 residues. With 3 bases clipped from V and 1 base from J, the junction kept 3 bases outside the gene matches. The chain's CDR3 is CAWSQLAGNTGELFF. The CDR3, as DNA: TGTGCCTGGAGCCAACTAGCGGGGAACACCGGGGAGCTGTTTTTT.

CDR3 coding DNA: TGTGCCAGCAGCTTGCGGGCCGGGTCGGAAGCTTTCTTT. This encodes CASSLRAGSEAFF. The V and J genes are TRBV5-8 and TRBJ1-1, with no clear D. Trimming removed 1 base from V and 8 bases from J, with 12 bases in between. The CDR3 has 13 residues. Germline V gene data show CDR1 as SGHTS and CDR2 as YDEGEE.

The chain couples TRBV9 to TRBJ2-3; 9 nucleotides align to TRBD2. There are 16 residues in the CDR3. V trimming: 3 bases; J trimming: 4 bases; junction bases outside the gene matches: 9. Germline CDR1 is SGDLS and CDR2 is YYNGEE. As DNA, the CDR3 is TGTGCCAGCAGCGGCGAAGCGGGAGGTTTGGCAGATACGCAGTATTTT. Its protein product is CASSGEAGGLADTQYF.

The V and J genes are TRBV4-3 and TRBJ2-7, with TRBD2 matching 13 bases. Germline assignment: CDR1 LGHNA and CDR2 YSLEER. The V segment lost 6 bases and the J segment 6 bases; nucleotides outside the gene matches: 17. The CDR3 spans 18 residues. DNA for the CDR3: TGCGCCAGCAGGAAACCGGGACTAGCGGGATGGGGCGGTTTCGAGCAGTACTTC. Translating it yields CASRKPGLAGWGGFEQYF.

This rearrangement joins TRBV21-1 to TRBJ2-4; no check of the table's D call, TRBD2, against the DNA was made. TRBV21-1 is a pseudogene. There are 16 residues in the CDR3. CDR3 sequence reads: CASSKESQLAKNIQYF. CDR3 DNA sequence: TGTGCCAGCAGCAAAGAGAGTCAACTAGCCAAAAACATTCAGTACTTC.

This rearrangement joins TRBV29-1 to TRBJ1-2, with D possibly matching TRBD1 (6 bases). The CDR3 has 11 amino acids. CDR1 and CDR2 from the germline V gene are SQVTM and ANQGSEA. Trimming removed 4 bases from V and 7 bases from J, with 10 bases in between. CDR3 nucleotide sequence: TGCAGCGTTGGGGGGGCAATTGGCTACACCTTC. Its protein product is CSVGGAIGYTF.

This clone occurred once. The chain employs TRBV27 and TRBJ2-7; D ambiguous. Per the germline V gene, CDR1 is MNHEY and CDR2 is SMNVEV (reference sequence). Trimming removed 4 bases at V and 4 bases at J, with 8 bases between. This CDR3 has 12 amino acids. The CDR3 here is CASSSDGYEQYF. The DNA for the CDR3 is TGTGCCAGCAGTTCGGACGGATACGAGCAGTACTTC.

The chain has TRBV5-4 and TRBJ2-4; no clear D. V lost 4 bases, J lost 7 bases, and 9 bases lay in between. This CDR3 is built from 12 residues. CDR1 and CDR2 (germline): SGHNT, YYREEE (reference sequence). CDR3 residues: CASSLVGNIQYF. The CDR3 DNA reads TGTGCCAGCAGCCTCGTGGGGAACATTCAGTACTTC.

V usage is TRBV9 and J usage is TRBJ2-1; 7 nucleotides match TRBD2. V lost 0 bases, J lost 2 bases, and 5 bases stayed unmatched. The germline CDR1 and CDR2 sequences are SGDLS and YYNGEE. This CDR3 comprises 16 residues. Here the CDR3 reads CASSVGSSGPYNEQFF. In DNA, the CDR3 is TGTGCCAGCAGCGTAGGTTCTAGCGGCCCCTACAATGAGCAGTTCTTC.

This clone was recorded only once. J is TRBJ2-1 and V is TRBV2; D unresolved. V lost 4 bases and J 5 bases, leaving 9 bases between the germline ends. The CDR3 has 13 amino acids. In germline, CDR1 is SNHLY, CDR2 FYNNEI. DNA of the CDR3: TGTGCCAGCAGTGTAGGCGCTAACAATGAGCAGTTCTTC. Translation gives CASSVGANNEQFF.

The rearrangement links TRBV5-1 to TRBJ2-3; 12 bases agree with TRBD2. Unmatched junction bases numbered 6, after V lost 4 bases and J lost 3 bases. The length of the CDR3 is 16 residues. The V gene's germline CDR1 is SGHRS and CDR2 YFSETQ. In DNA, the CDR3 is TGCGCCAGCAGCCCGCGACTAGCGGGAGCAACAGATACGCAGTATTTT. This codes for CASSPRLAGATDTQYF.

The chain uses TRBV5-6 and TRBJ1-1; TRBD1 agrees at 7 bases. This CDR3 contains 13 residues. Germline assignment: CDR1 SGHDT and CDR2 YYEEEE. The J segment lost 4 bases and the V segment lost 3 bases, leaving 3 bases of the junction unmatched. This CDR3 reads CASSWTGGTEAFF. The CDR3 DNA reads TGTGCCAGCAGCTGGACAGGCGGCACTGAAGCTTTCTTT.

The V and J genes are TRBV7-2 and TRBJ2-2; the D gene is possibly TRBD1 (5 bases). The CDR3 covers 15 residues. Germline lookup yields CDR1 SGHTA and CDR2 FQGNSA. V lost 3 bases and J 2 bases, leaving 10 bases between the germline ends. The CDR3 spells CASSFNTGNTGELFF. In DNA, the CDR3 is TGTGCCAGCAGCTTCAACACAGGCAACACCGGGGAGCTGTTTTTT.

This clone occurred once. The chain uses TRBV3-1 (or the pseudogene TRBV3-2) and TRBJ1-2; D unresolved. The CDR3 consists of 15 residues. With 0 bases removed from V and 5 bases from J, the gap between germline ends came to 13 bases. Germline lookup yields CDR1 LGHDT and CDR2 YNNKEL (reference sequence). CDR3 amino acids: CASSQEEGRRYGYTF. The CDR3 bases are TGTGCCAGCAGCCAAGAAGAGGGTAGAAGATATGGCTACACCTTC.

V gene TRBV19 combines with J gene TRBJ1-5; TRBD1 matches at 10 bases. The germline V gene has CDR1 LNHDA and CDR2 SQIVND (reference sequence). V was clipped by 9 bases and J by 5 bases; unmatched bases: 7. The CDR3 spans 14 residues. This CDR3 reads CASTPGQGYQPQHF. CDR3 bases: TGTGCCAGCACGCCGGGACAGGGGTATCAGCCCCAGCATTTT. The entire variable domain, with the rest obtained from reference TRBV19 and TRBJ1-5, is as follows: DGGITQSPKYLFRKEGQNVTLSCEQNLNHDAMYWYRQDPGQGLRLIYYSQIVNDFQKGDIAEGYSVSREKKESFPLTVTSAQKNPTAFYLCASTPGQGYQPQHFGDGTRLSIL.

The chain combines TRBV5-1 with TRBJ1-5; D may be TRBD1 (5 bases). Looked up from germline, CDR1 is SGHRS and CDR2 is YFSETQ. The CDR3 has 15 amino acids. Trimming took off 1 base at V and 3 bases at J, with 11 bases between the two ends. The CDR3: CASSLTDSFNQPQHF. In DNA, the CDR3 is TGCGCCAGCAGCTTGACCGACAGCTTCAATCAGCCCCAGCATTTT.

This chain joins TRBV21-1 and TRBJ1-1. TRBV21-1 is annotated as a pseudogene. The length of the CDR3 is 13 residues. Here the CDR3 DNA reads TGTGCCAGCAGCAAAGGGATGAACACTGAAGCTTTCTTT. Amino acids: CASSKGMNTEAFF.

The chain uses TRBV2 and TRBJ2-7, with 7 bases fitting TRBD2. The V gene end was trimmed by 4 bases and the J gene end by 3 bases; junction bases not matched to a gene: 9. This CDR3 spans 15 amino acids. Germline lookup yields CDR1 SNHLY and CDR2 FYNNEI. CDR3 DNA: TGTGCCAGCAGTGTAGAGGGAGGGACCTTCTACGAGCAGTACTTC. Protein: CASSVEGGTFYEQYF.

V gene TRBV5-6 combines with J gene TRBJ1-1, with unresolved D. This CDR3 has 13 residues. V was pared by 2 bases and J by 0 bases, with 5 bases between. CDR1 is SGHDT, CDR2 YYEEEE, per germline. The CDR3 DNA is TGTGCCAGCAGCTTACGCCTGAACACTGAAGCTTTCTTT. It specifies CASSLRLNTEAFF. Filled out from reference TRBV5-6 and TRBJ1-1, the complete variable domain reads DAGVTQSPTHLIKTRGQQVTLRCSPKSGHDTVSWYQQALGQGPQFIFQYYEEEERQRGNFPDRFSGHQFPNYSSELNVNALLLGDSALYLCASSLRLNTEAFFGQGTRLTVV.

With respect to this clone: One end of the junction does not line up with germline, which may come from a read error. The gene calls are TRBV5-1 and TRBJ2-7; the D gene is possibly TRBD2 (6 bases). This CDR3 has 13 residues. CDR1 is SGHRS and CDR2 is YFSETQ in the germline V gene. CDR3 in DNA: TGCGCGAGCAAGGGGAGGATCAGCGACGAGCAGTACTTC. Its translation: CASKGRISDEQYF.

The rearrangement joins TRBV6-5 to TRBJ1-4; D is uncertain. CDR3 length: 13 residues. With 7 bases removed from V and 8 bases from J, the gap between germline ends came to 14 bases. CDR1 and CDR2 (germline): MNHEY, SVGAGI. CDR3 sequence: CASINAGWEKLFF. CDR3 DNA sequence: TGTGCCAGCATAAACGCAGGCTGGGAAAAACTGTTTTTT.

The J gene is TRBJ1-5, the V gene TRBV30; TRBD1 matches 7 bases. Trimming cost V 0 bases and J 7 bases; bases outside gene matches: 12. CDR1 is GTSNPN and CDR2 is SVGIG in the germline V gene (reference sequence). CDR3 size: 16 residues. The CDR3 nucleotides are TGTGCCTGGAGTGTACGTGGAAGGGGGCTGTTGCAGCCCCAGCATTTT. Translating it yields CAWSVRGRGLLQPQHF.